Below are 28 T cell receptor beta chains sequenced from a single sample in a study of T cell responses to AZD1222 COVID-19 vaccine. Generated by immunoSEQ multiplex PCR, the TCRdb table keeps only in-frame clones and is missing some. This table holds 50,000 to 65,000 clones, about 91% found once. The material sequenced was peripheral blood, taken 28 days after the second AZD1222 dose. The origin of the receptors is an adult who received the AZD1222 COVID-19 vaccine.

Concerning this clone itself: The same CDR3 can be traced to other DNA sequences in this sample. The chain joins TRBV19 to TRBJ2-3; no definite D call. This CDR3 region has 15 residues. Germline V gene data show CDR1 as LNHDA and CDR2 as SQIVND (reference sequence). V was cut by 3 bases and J by 2 bases, with 12 bases left in between. CDR3 in amino acids: CASSIFTENTDTQYF. The CDR3 DNA follows: TGTGCCAGTAGTATCTTCACCGAAAACACAGATACGCAGTATTTT.

This sequence joins TRBV10-1 and TRBJ2-7; D may correspond to TRBD1 or TRBD2 (7 bases each). This CDR3 contains 14 residues. Germline V gene data show CDR1 as WNHNN and CDR2 as SYGVQD (reference sequence). The ends were cut back, 5 bases at V and 10 bases at J, with 21 bases in the middle. The CDR3 loop is CASSRDRRGDSQYF. CDR3 sequence (DNA): TGCGCCAGCAGTAGGGACAGACGGGGGGACAGTCAGTACTTC.

The chain couples TRBV7-9 to TRBJ1-2; D unresolved. From germline, CDR1 is SEHNR and CDR2 FQNEAQ (reference sequence). Trimming left V 2 bases short and J 3 bases short, with 10 bases between. There are 14 residues in the CDR3. The CDR3 DNA reads TGTGCCAGCAGCTTACCCGGGGATTACTATGGCTACACCTTC. This encodes CASSLPGDYYGYTF.

The chain couples TRBV6-1 to TRBJ1-2; D remains ambiguous. The germline V gene has CDR1 MNHNS and CDR2 SASEGT. V lost 3 bases, J lost 5 bases, and 7 bases lay in between. The CDR3 loop spans 12 amino acids. The CDR3 nucleotides read TGTGCCAGCAGTGAGGCGGATTATGGCTACACCTTC. As protein: CASSEADYGYTF.

The chain has TRBV12-2 and TRBJ2-5; the D call in the table, TRBD2, was not verified against the DNA. TRBV12-2 is a known pseudogene. The CDR3 is 16 residues long. CDR3 residues: CASRLTTSGIQETQYF. The CDR3 nucleotides are TGTGCAAGTCGCTTGACGACTAGCGGCATACAGGAGACCCAGTACTTC.

This clone was recorded only once. This chain joins TRBV23-1 and TRBJ1-1, with D tentatively TRBD1 (6 bases). TRBV23-1 counts as an open reading frame of uncertain function. The ends were cut back, 2 bases at V and 2 bases at J, with 15 bases in the middle. The CDR3 length is 16 residues. The CDR3 DNA sequence: TGCGCCAGCAGTCAACCCGAGGGGGGCAGTAACACTGAAGCTTTCTTT. Its protein product is CASSQPEGGSNTEAFF.

V and J are TRBV2 and TRBJ2-7, with TRBD2 matching over 10 bases. Germline loops: CDR1 SNHLY, CDR2 FYNNEI. The junction had 12 bases not matched to a gene; V was cut back by 7 bases and J by 6 bases. The CDR3 is 15 residues long. The CDR3 reads CASTPKMASGSEQYF. DNA for the CDR3: TGTGCCAGCACCCCTAAGATGGCTAGCGGGAGCGAGCAGTACTTC.

V is TRBV28 and J is TRBJ2-7; possible D gene TRBD1, 6 bases. V lost 4 bases and J 6 bases, leaving 25 bases between the germline ends. Germline V gene data show CDR1 as MDHEN and CDR2 as SYDVKM. This CDR3 is built from 17 residues. The CDR3 sequence is CASSSGVRDKRVAEQYF. In DNA form, the CDR3 reads TGTGCCAGCAGTTCCGGGGTCCGGGACAAAAGAGTAGCCGAGCAGTACTTC.

The CDR3, as DNA: TGTGCCAGCTCACCAAGACGGGAGAACACTGAAGCTTTCTTT. It yields the protein CASSPRRENTEAFF. This chain joins TRBV18 and TRBJ1-1; no clear D gene. Germline V CDR1 and CDR2: KGHSH, LQKENI. Trimming stripped 2 bases from V and 1 base from J, with 8 bases between. This CDR3 has 14 residues.

In its sample, this clone ranks as medium-sized (0.01 to 0.1%). The chain's CDR3 is CASSPRVAGGRDTQYF. The DNA of the CDR3 is TGTGCCAGCAGCCCCCGGGTAGCGGGGGGGAGGGATACGCAGTATTTT. The chain combines TRBV9 with TRBJ2-3, with 11 positions matching TRBD2. The V segment lost 4 bases and the J segment 6 bases; nucleotides outside the gene matches: 10. There are 16 residues in the CDR3. Germline values: CDR1 SGDLS, CDR2 YYNGEE.

This chain connects TRBV29-1 to TRBJ2-7; 9 bases agree with TRBD1. Germline CDR1 is SQVTM and CDR2 is ANQGSEA. The CDR3 runs 13 residues. Trimming cost V 4 bases and J 8 bases; bases outside gene matches: 9. Here the CDR3 reads CSVVGTGSLKQYF. In DNA form, the CDR3 reads TGCAGCGTTGTCGGGACAGGGTCCTTGAAGCAGTACTTC.

CDR3 protein: CASSVVVTGNTEAFF. CDR3 coding DNA: TGTGCCAGCAGCGTGGTCGTTACAGGGAACACTGAAGCTTTCTTT. The rearrangement uses TRBV9 and TRBJ1-1, with D perhaps matching TRBD1 (5 bases). Trimming pared 2 bases from V and 1 base from J, leaving 12 bases between. The CDR3 contains 15 residues. Germline V gives CDR1 SGDLS, CDR2 YYNGEE. The full variable domain, its missing parts supplied by reference TRBV9 and TRBJ1-1, is DSGVTQTPKHLITATGQRVTLRCSPRSGDLSVYWYQQSLDQGLQFLIQYYNGEERAKGNILERFSAQQFPDLHSELNLSSLELGDSALYFCASSVVVTGNTEAFFGQGTRLTVV.

This clone was counted a single time. V is TRBV18 and J is TRBJ2-3; D gene uncertain. CDR1 is KGHSH and CDR2 is LQKENI in the germline V gene. The CDR3 sequence is 12 residues long. V was pared by 5 bases and J by 4 bases, with 7 bases between. CDR3 loop: CASSTPADTQYF. As DNA, the CDR3 is TGTGCCAGCTCAACGCCGGCAGATACGCAGTATTTT.

The CDR3, as DNA: TGCGCCAGCAGCTCAAATGTGGGGACCGGGGCCTACGAGCAGTACTTC. Encoded protein: CASSSNVGTGAYEQYF. This rearrangement joins TRBV5-1 to TRBJ2-7; tentatively, D is TRBD1 or TRBD2 (5 bases each). The V end was cut by 3 bases, the J end by 2 bases, with 18 bases between. There are 16 residues in the CDR3. Per the germline V gene, CDR1 is SGHRS and CDR2 is YFSETQ.

A few counts support this clone. The gene calls are TRBV5-5 and TRBJ2-1; D is perhaps TRBD1 (6 bases). Trimming stripped 1 base from V and 2 bases from J, with 13 bases between. CDR1 is SGHKS, CDR2 YYEKEE, per germline (reference sequence). The CDR3 has 16 residues. The CDR3 region has the DNA TGTGCCAGCAGCTTGACAGGGCCGTCCCCCTACAATGAGCAGTTCTTC. This gives the protein CASSLTGPSPYNEQFF.

The V call is TRBV19, the J call TRBJ1-1; 9 positions agree with TRBD1. The V segment lost 5 bases and the J segment 2 bases; nucleotides outside the gene matches: 6. The CDR3 loop spans 15 amino acids. Germline V CDR1 and CDR2: LNHDA, SQIVND (reference sequence). The CDR3 coding sequence is TGTGCCAGTAGTGAATACAGGGGGCGAAACACTGAAGCTTTCTTT. Residues: CASSEYRGRNTEAFF.

This clone appeared a few times. This chain joins TRBV11-1 and TRBJ2-7; D might be TRBD1 (5 bases). The CDR3 consists of 12 residues. V lost 1 base to trimming and J lost 9 bases, with 10 bases between them. CDR1 is SGHAT, CDR2 FQDESV, per germline (reference sequence). For the CDR3, the DNA is TGTGCCAGCAGCTTAGAGGGGCTTCGGCAGTACTTC. Translating gives CASSLEGLRQYF.

The chain is built from TRBV2 and TRBJ2-3; 7 bases are shared with TRBD2. The germline V gene encodes CDR1 SNHLY and CDR2 FYNNEI. V gave up 7 bases and J gave up 3 bases; unmatched junction bases: 10. The CDR3 is made up of 15 amino acids. CDR3 nucleotide sequence: TGTGCCAGCACCCCACGCGCTAGCGGAACAGATACGCAGTATTTT. It yields the protein CASTPRASGTDTQYF.

In its sample, this clone was seen once. Different DNA sequences within this sample yield the same CDR3. V usage is TRBV28 and J usage is TRBJ2-5; D ambiguous. V was shortened by 6 bases and J by 3 bases, with 5 bases between the two germline ends. There are 11 residues in the CDR3. The germline gives CDR1 MDHEN, CDR2 SYDVKM. DNA of the CDR3: TGTGCCAGCAGCCCGAAAGAGACCCAGTACTTC. Translation gives CASSPKETQYF.

The CDR3 here is CASSEGHGLRNEQFF. The CDR3 bases are TGTGCCAGCAGTGAGGGGCATGGCTTGAGAAATGAGCAGTTCTTC. The chain links TRBV6-4 to TRBJ2-1; weak D call: TRBD1 (5 bases). The V and J ends lost 3 bases and 7 bases respectively, with 16 bases between them. Germline V gene data show CDR1 as MRHNA and CDR2 as SNTAGT. CDR3 length: 15 residues.

J is TRBJ1-1 and V is TRBV20-1; no clear D gene. The CDR3 extends over 11 amino acids. Looked up from germline, CDR1 is DFQATT and CDR2 is SNEGSKA (reference sequence). V dropped 0 bases and J dropped 8 bases, with 7 bases sitting between them. The CDR3 region is CSAREMPEAFF. The CDR3 nucleotides read TGCAGTGCTAGAGAAATGCCAGAAGCTTTCTTT.

V gene TRBV5-1 combines with J gene TRBJ2-2; D call uncertain. Between the trimmed V and J ends, which lost 0 bases and 5 bases, there was a span of 8 bases. The CDR3 contains 14 residues. Germline CDR1 and CDR2: SGHRS and YFSETQ. CDR3 nucleotide sequence: TGCGCCAGCAGCTTGGTTGTGGGAACCGGGGAGCTGTTTTTT. Translation gives CASSLVVGTGELFF.

This sequence joins TRBV7-2 and TRBJ2-4; the D gene is possibly TRBD2 (6 bases). Germline-derived CDR1 and CDR2 are SGHTA and FQGNSA. The V end lost 1 base, the J end lost 7 bases, and 11 bases lay between the germline ends. The CDR3 is 14 residues long. This CDR3 reads CASSLGGGMNIQYF. The CDR3 DNA reads TGTGCCAGCAGCTTAGGTGGAGGGATGAACATTCAGTACTTC.

The gene calls are TRBV24-1 and TRBJ2-1; a weak D match, TRBD2 (6 bases). Germline V CDR1 and CDR2: KGHDR, SFDVKD. V shed 10 bases and J shed 9 bases, with 18 bases lying between them. This CDR3 is 13 amino acids long. CDR3 bases: TGTGCCACAAGACGGGAGTCTGGAGGTGAGCAGTTCTTC. Its translation: CATRRESGGEQFF.

The V gene is TRBV19, the J gene TRBJ2-1; D possibly corresponds to TRBD2 (6 bases). The CDR3 contains 15 residues. V was cut by 6 bases and J by 6 bases, with 18 bases left in between. CDR1 is LNHDA, CDR2 SQIVND, per germline (reference sequence). This CDR3 reads CASSPRRELGNEQFF. The CDR3 nucleotides read TGTGCCAGTAGCCCCCGACGGGAGCTCGGCAATGAGCAGTTCTTC. Full variable domain (missing parts from reference TRBV19 and TRBJ2-1): DGGITQSPKYLFRKEGQNVTLSCEQNLNHDAMYWYRQDPGQGLRLIYYSQIVNDFQKGDIAEGYSVSREKKESFPLTVTSAQKNPTAFYLCASSPRRELGNEQFFGPGTRLTVL.

V is TRBV20-1 and J is TRBJ1-2, with D hard to call. The CDR3 is 11 residues long. Germline V lookup: CDR1 DFQATT, CDR2 SNEGSKA (reference sequence). Between the trimmed V and J ends, which lost 6 bases and 2 bases, there was a span of 7 bases. CDR3 in DNA: TGCAGTGCAGGGTCGAACTATGGCTACACCTTC. Amino acids: CSAGSNYGYTF.

The V call is TRBV6-5, the J call TRBJ1-2; 9 bases agree with TRBD1. The V gene end was trimmed by 5 bases and the J gene end by 0 bases; junction bases not matched to a gene: 4. CDR1 and CDR2 (germline): MNHEY, SVGAGI. The CDR3 has 15 residues. The CDR3 DNA reads TGTGCCAGCAGTCCAACAGGGGGCTCTAACTATGGCTACACCTTC. Translated: CASSPTGGSNYGYTF.

V and J are TRBV15 and TRBJ2-1; perhaps TRBD1 as D (6 bases). The germline CDR1 and CDR2 sequences are LNHNV and YYDKDF (reference sequence). CDR3 size: 18 residues. V lost 0 bases to trimming and J lost 0 bases, with 15 bases between them. The CDR3 DNA sequence: TGTGCCACCAGCAGAGATCAGGGGCCGGCTAGCTCCTACAATGAGCAGTTCTTC. Translating gives CATSRDQGPASSYNEQFF. The variable domain in full, completed from reference TRBV15 and TRBJ2-1, reads DAMVIQNPRYQVTQFGKPVTLSCSQTLNHNVMYWYQQKSSQAPKLLFHYYDKDFNNEADTPDNFQSRRPNTSFCFLDIRSPGLGDTAMYLCATSRDQGPASSYNEQFFGPGTRLTVL.